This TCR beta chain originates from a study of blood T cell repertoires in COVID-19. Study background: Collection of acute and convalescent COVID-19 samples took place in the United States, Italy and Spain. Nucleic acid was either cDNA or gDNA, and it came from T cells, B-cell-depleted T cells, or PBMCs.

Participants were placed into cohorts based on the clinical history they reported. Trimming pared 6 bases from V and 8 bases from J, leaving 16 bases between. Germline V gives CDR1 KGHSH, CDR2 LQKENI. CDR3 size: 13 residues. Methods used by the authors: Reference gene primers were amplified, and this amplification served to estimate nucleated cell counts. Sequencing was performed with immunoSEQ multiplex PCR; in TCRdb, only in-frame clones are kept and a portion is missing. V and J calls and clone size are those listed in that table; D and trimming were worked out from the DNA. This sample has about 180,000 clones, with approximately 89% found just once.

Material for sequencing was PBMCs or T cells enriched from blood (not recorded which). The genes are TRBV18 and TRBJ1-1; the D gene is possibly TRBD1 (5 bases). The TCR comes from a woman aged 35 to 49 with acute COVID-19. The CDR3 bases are TGTGCCAGCTCTCACCAAGCAGGGCTAGAAGCTTTCTTT. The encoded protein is CASSHQAGLEAFF.